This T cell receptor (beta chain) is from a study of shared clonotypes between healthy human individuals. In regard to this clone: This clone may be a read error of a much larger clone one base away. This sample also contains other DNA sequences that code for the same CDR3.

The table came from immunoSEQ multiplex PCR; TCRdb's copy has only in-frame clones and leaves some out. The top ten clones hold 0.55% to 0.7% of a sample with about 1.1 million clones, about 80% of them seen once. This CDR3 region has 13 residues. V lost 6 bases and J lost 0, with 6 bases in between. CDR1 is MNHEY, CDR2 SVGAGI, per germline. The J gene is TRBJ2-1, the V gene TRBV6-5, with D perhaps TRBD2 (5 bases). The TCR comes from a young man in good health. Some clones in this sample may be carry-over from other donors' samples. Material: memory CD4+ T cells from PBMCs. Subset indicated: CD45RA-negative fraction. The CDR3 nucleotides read TGTGCCAGCAGGGGGAGCTCCTACAATGAGCAGTTCTTC. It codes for CASRGSSYNEQFF.